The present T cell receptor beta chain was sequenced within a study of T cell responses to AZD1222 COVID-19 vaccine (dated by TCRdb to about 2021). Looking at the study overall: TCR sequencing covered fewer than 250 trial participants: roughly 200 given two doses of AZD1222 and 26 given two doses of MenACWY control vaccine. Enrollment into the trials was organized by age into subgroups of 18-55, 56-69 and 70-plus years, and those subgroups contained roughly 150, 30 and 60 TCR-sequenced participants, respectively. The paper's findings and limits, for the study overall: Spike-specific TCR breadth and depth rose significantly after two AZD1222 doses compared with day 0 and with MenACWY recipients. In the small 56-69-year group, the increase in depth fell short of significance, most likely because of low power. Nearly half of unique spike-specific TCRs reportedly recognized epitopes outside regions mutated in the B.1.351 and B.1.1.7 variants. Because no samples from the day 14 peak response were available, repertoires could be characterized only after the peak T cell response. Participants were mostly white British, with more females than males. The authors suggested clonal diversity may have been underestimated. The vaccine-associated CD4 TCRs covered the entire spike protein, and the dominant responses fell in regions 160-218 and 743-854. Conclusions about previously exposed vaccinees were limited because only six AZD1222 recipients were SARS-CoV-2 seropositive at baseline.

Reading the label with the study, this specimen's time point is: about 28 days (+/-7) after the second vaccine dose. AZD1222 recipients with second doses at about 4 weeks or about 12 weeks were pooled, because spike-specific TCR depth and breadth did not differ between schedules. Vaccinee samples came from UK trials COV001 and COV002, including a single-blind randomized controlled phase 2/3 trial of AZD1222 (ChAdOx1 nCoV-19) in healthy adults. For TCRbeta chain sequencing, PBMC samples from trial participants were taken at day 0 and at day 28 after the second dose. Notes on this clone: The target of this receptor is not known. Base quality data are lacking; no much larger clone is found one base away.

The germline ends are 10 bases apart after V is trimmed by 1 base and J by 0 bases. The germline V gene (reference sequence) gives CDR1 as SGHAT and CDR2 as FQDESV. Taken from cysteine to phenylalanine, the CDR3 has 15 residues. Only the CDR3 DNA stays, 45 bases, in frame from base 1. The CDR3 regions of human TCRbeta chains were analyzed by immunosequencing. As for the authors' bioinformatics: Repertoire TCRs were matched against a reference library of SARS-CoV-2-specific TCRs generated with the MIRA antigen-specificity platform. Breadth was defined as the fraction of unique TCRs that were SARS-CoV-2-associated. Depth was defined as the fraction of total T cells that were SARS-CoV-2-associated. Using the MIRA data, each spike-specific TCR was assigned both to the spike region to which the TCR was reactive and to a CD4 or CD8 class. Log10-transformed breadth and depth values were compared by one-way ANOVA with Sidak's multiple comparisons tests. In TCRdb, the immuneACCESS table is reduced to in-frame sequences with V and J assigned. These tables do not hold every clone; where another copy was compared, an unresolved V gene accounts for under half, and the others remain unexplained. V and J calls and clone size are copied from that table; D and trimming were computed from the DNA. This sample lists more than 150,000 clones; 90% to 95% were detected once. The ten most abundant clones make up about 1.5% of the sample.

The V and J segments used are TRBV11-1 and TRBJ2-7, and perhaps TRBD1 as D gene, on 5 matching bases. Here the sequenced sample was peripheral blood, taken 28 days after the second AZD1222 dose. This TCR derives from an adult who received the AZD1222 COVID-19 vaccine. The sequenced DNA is TGTGCCAGCAGCTTAGAACAGGTTGACTCCTACGAGCAGTACTTC. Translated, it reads CASSLEQVDSYEQYF. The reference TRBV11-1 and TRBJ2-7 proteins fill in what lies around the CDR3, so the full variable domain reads EAEVAQSPRYKITEKSQAVAFWCDPISGHATLYWYRQILGQGPELLVQFQDESVVDDSQLPKDRFSAERLKGVDSTLKIQPAELGDSAMYLCASSLEQVDSYEQYFGPGTRLTVT.